The 29 T cell receptor beta chains given below trace back to one sample, sequenced in a study of cytomegalovirus exposure and HLA in healthy donors. The PCR was carried out with 60 Vbeta primers and 13 Jbeta primers. Profiled with immunoSEQ multiplex PCR; TCRdb holds only in-frame clones, not every one. The sample holds under 200,000 clones, roughly 83% seen once. Material for sequencing was PBMCs. The origin of the receptors is a man younger than 45 in good health and CMV-seronegative.

Only one count was recorded for this clone. The chain carries TRBV18 and TRBJ1-4; D possibly corresponds to TRBD1 (6 bases). CDR3 size: 15 residues. The V end lost 6 bases, the J end lost 5 bases, and 16 bases lay between the germline ends. The V gene's germline CDR1 is KGHSH and CDR2 LQKENI. The CDR3 region is CASSTLGGSNEKLFF. As DNA, the CDR3 is TGTGCCAGCTCGACCCTTGGGGGCTCGAATGAAAAACTGTTTTTT.

This clone was detected a few times. J is TRBJ2-7 and V is TRBV2, with TRBD2 identical over 9 bases. After removal of 7 bases from V and 3 bases from J, the junction contained 7 bases not matched to a gene. CDR3 length: 14 residues. The germline gives CDR1 SNHLY, CDR2 FYNNEI. CDR3 sequence reads: CASKISGRLYEQYF. CDR3 nucleotides: TGTGCCAGCAAAATTAGCGGGAGACTCTACGAGCAGTACTTC.

The V call is TRBV5-6, the J call TRBJ2-3, with TRBD2 matching over 10 bases. The V and J ends lost 4 bases and 1 base, in that order; junction bases with no gene match: 15. There are 19 residues in the CDR3. Germline-derived CDR1 and CDR2 are SGHDT and YYEEEE. The CDR3 spells CASSPSTSGFRSRTDTQYF. The CDR3, as DNA: TGTGCCAGCAGCCCCTCGACTAGCGGGTTCAGATCACGCACAGATACGCAGTATTTT. Drawing the rest from reference TRBV5-6 and TRBJ2-3, the complete variable domain is DAGVTQSPTHLIKTRGQQVTLRCSPKSGHDTVSWYQQALGQGPQFIFQYYEEEERQRGNFPDRFSGHQFPNYSSELNVNALLLGDSALYLCASSPSTSGFRSRTDTQYFGPGTRLTVL.

This clone was counted once. Mismatch with germline at one junction end may stem from a read error. The V and J genes are TRBV7-9 and TRBJ1-1; D remains ambiguous. Germline CDR1 reads SEHNR; CDR2 reads FQNEAQ (reference sequence). The CDR3 runs 12 residues. In DNA, the CDR3 is TGTTCCAGCACCACATGGGCCGGTGAAGCTTTCTTT. Its protein product is CSSTTWAGEAFF.

The chain employs TRBV5-1 and TRBJ2-5; weak D call: TRBD2 (6 bases). The length of the CDR3 is 14 residues. Germline assignment: CDR1 SGHRS and CDR2 YFSETQ. Trimming removed 0 bases at V and 1 base at J, with 7 bases between. The CDR3 region is CASSLGDFQETQYF. In DNA, the CDR3 is TGCGCCAGCAGCTTGGGGGACTTCCAAGAGACCCAGTACTTC.

The genes are TRBV5-1 and TRBJ2-5; 9 bases match TRBD1. J lost 2 bases, V lost 1 base, and 6 bases had no gene match. The germline V gene has CDR1 SGHRS and CDR2 YFSETQ. There are 16 residues in the CDR3. CDR3 bases: TGCGCCAGCAGCTTGTTCTTGGGACAGGGACAAGAGACCCAGTACTTC. It yields the protein CASSLFLGQGQETQYF.

This clone was counted between two and nine times. The V gene is TRBV5-4, the J gene TRBJ1-1; maybe TRBD1 (5 bases). Germline assignment: CDR1 SGHNT and CDR2 YYREEE (reference sequence). This CDR3 comprises 15 residues. With 4 bases removed from V and 0 bases from J, the gap between germline ends came to 13 bases. The CDR3 nucleotides read TGTGCCAGCAGCGTTCCCGGGGGATTGAACACTGAAGCTTTCTTT. Translation gives CASSVPGGLNTEAFF. Complete variable domain (other parts from reference TRBV5-4 and TRBJ1-1): ETGVTQSPTHLIKTRGQQVTLRCSSQSGHNTVSWYQQALGQGPQFIFQYYREEENGRGNFPPRFSGLQFPNYSSELNVNALELDDSALYLCASSVPGGLNTEAFFGQGTRLTVV.

The J gene is TRBJ2-7, the V gene TRBV28, with TRBD2 matching 7 bases. V was clipped by 5 bases and J by 3 bases; unmatched bases: 7. The CDR3 consists of 14 residues. CDR1 and CDR2 (germline): MDHEN, SYDVKM. The CDR3 DNA is TGTGCCAGCAGTACTGGGTCGGGGGGCTACGAGCAGTACTTC. It translates to CASSTGSGGYEQYF. Looking up the rest from reference TRBV28 and TRBJ2-7 gives the full variable domain: DVKVTQSSRYLVKRTGEKVFLECVQDMDHENMFWYRQDPGLGLRLIYFSYDVKMKEKGDIPEGYSVSREKKERFSLILESASTNQTSMYLCASSTGSGGYEQYFGPGTRLTVT.

About this clone itself: The sample holds other DNA sequences that translate to the same CDR3. V is TRBV11-2 and J is TRBJ2-3; D possibly corresponds to TRBD2 (6 bases). The CDR3 spans 15 residues. The germline V gene has CDR1 SGHAT and CDR2 FQNNGV. V dropped 2 bases and J dropped 2 bases, with 11 bases sitting between them. Written as DNA, the CDR3 is TGTGCCAGCAGCTTACGCGGGACGTCCACAGATACGCAGTATTTT. Translation: CASSLRGTSTDTQYF.

The V call is TRBV13, the J call TRBJ1-3; the D gene is possibly TRBD1 (5 bases). Per germline, CDR1 PRHDT and CDR2 FYEKMQ (reference sequence). V lost 4 bases and J lost 2, with 12 bases in between. The CDR3 loop spans 15 amino acids. The chain's CDR3 is CASSSIPGPGNTIYF. CDR3 in DNA: TGTGCCAGCAGCTCCATACCAGGGCCTGGAAACACCATATATTTT.

The rearrangement joins TRBV30 to TRBJ1-6; D may be TRBD1 (6 bases). Trimming left V 3 bases short and J 4 bases short, with 25 bases between. The CDR3 loop spans 19 amino acids. CDR1 is GTSNPN, CDR2 SVGIG, per germline (reference sequence). CDR3 sequence (DNA): TGTGCCTGGAGCCAGGGGCAGGGGACGCGAGGGCTATATAATTCACCCCTCCACTTT. Protein sequence: CAWSQGQGTRGLYNSPLHF.

The chain links TRBV18 to TRBJ2-7, with TRBD2 identical over 9 bases. The CDR3 totals 16 residues. Per the germline V gene, CDR1 is KGHSH and CDR2 is LQKENI. Trimming cost V 3 bases and J 1 base; bases outside gene matches: 7. Written as DNA, the CDR3 is TGTGCCAGCTCACCCCTCTCGACTAGCGGATCCTACGAGCAGTACTTC. Protein sequence: CASSPLSTSGSYEQYF.

The chain combines TRBV5-6 with TRBJ2-7; D uncertain. V dropped 0 bases and J dropped 6 bases, with 13 bases sitting between them. CDR3 length: 14 residues. From germline, CDR1 is SGHDT and CDR2 YYEEEE. CDR3 in amino acids: CASSLVRVGPEQYF. CDR3 nucleotides: TGTGCCAGCAGCTTGGTCCGGGTGGGTCCCGAGCAGTACTTC.

V gene TRBV30 combines with J gene TRBJ1-2; D is unresolved. Germline CDR1 is GTSNPN and CDR2 is SVGIG (reference sequence). Trimming stripped 0 bases from V and 7 bases from J, with 12 bases between. The CDR3 is 13 amino acids. Here the CDR3 reads CAWSVYGVAGYTF. The CDR3 DNA is TGTGCCTGGAGTGTATACGGGGTGGCTGGCTACACCTTC. Filled out from reference TRBV30 and TRBJ1-2, the complete variable domain reads SQTIHQWPATLVQPVGSPLSLECTVEGTSNPNLYWYRQAAGRGLQLLFYSVGIGQISSEVPQNLSASRPQDRQFILSSKKLLLSDSGFYLCAWSVYGVAGYTFGSGTRLTVV.

A word on this clone: An end of the junction does not agree with germline; a read error may underlie this. The chain couples TRBV7-7 to TRBJ1-4; D possibly corresponds to TRBD1 (5 bases). The CDR3 runs 16 residues. From germline, CDR1 is SSHAT and CDR2 FNYEAQ (reference sequence). The CDR3 loop is CASSLARAGWTEKLFF. The CDR3 DNA reads as TGTGCTAGCAGCTTGGCACGAGCAGGGTGGACTGAAAAACTGTTTTTT.

The chain links TRBV5-1 to TRBJ1-4, with D maybe TRBD1 (5 bases). Trimming cost V 2 bases and J 8 bases, with 19 bases left between them. The CDR3 is made up of 16 amino acids. The germline V gene encodes CDR1 SGHRS and CDR2 YFSETQ. The CDR3, as DNA: TGCGCCAGCAGCTTTACTCCCGGGACTCTAGGGGAAAAACTGTTTTTT. Its translation: CASSFTPGTLGEKLFF.

The chain has TRBV7-3 and TRBJ1-2; the match to TRBD1 covers 8 bases. CDR3 size: 14 residues. Trimming took 1 base from V and 4 from J; bases not matched to a gene: 2. Germline CDR1 and CDR2: SGHTA and FQGTGA. The CDR3 loop is CASSLNGQGYGYTF. The CDR3 region has the DNA TGTGCCAGCAGCTTAAACGGACAGGGCTATGGCTACACCTTC.

V gene TRBV9 combines with J gene TRBJ2-5; weak D call: TRBD2 (6 bases). The CDR3 totals 13 residues. The germline V gene has CDR1 SGDLS and CDR2 YYNGEE. The V end was cut by 0 bases, the J end by 5 bases, with 8 bases between. Written as DNA, the CDR3 is TGTGCCAGCAGCGTAGCGGGAGTGGAGACCCAGTACTTC. Residues: CASSVAGVETQYF. Using reference TRBV9 and TRBJ2-5 for the parts outside the CDR3, the full variable domain is DSGVTQTPKHLITATGQRVTLRCSPRSGDLSVYWYQQSLDQGLQFLIQYYNGEERAKGNILERFSAQQFPDLHSELNLSSLELGDSALYFCASSVAGVETQYFGPGTRLLVL.

The V gene is TRBV29-1, the J gene TRBJ2-1; a weak D match, TRBD1 (8 bases). Deletions cut 5 bases from V and 5 bases from J, with 13 bases between. The CDR3 runs 13 residues. Germline assignment: CDR1 SQVTM and CDR2 ANQGSEA. In DNA, the CDR3 is TGCAGCGTTAAACAGGGGGGGGACAATGAGCAGTTCTTC. Translating it yields CSVKQGGDNEQFF.

The sample holds a few counts of this clone. This chain links TRBV11-3 with TRBJ2-3, with unresolved D. Trimming took off 4 bases at V and 6 bases at J, with 8 bases between the two ends. Germline values: CDR1 SGHNT, CDR2 YENEEA. There are 12 residues in the CDR3. The CDR3 region has the DNA TGTGCCAGCAGCTCCCCCGGGGATACGCAGTATTTT. Protein: CASSSPGDTQYF.

The chain couples TRBV19 to TRBJ2-2; 9 bases are shared with TRBD1. The junction had 3 bases not matched to a gene; V was cut back by 6 bases and J by 1 base. Germline assignment: CDR1 LNHDA and CDR2 SQIVND (reference sequence). CDR3 length: 15 residues. The CDR3 loop reads CASRRQGVNTGELFF. The CDR3 DNA sequence: TGTGCCAGTAGACGACAGGGGGTGAACACCGGGGAGCTGTTTTTT.

The CDR3, as DNA: TGCGCCAGCAGTGAGAATTCTGCGGGGGGGCCCCAAGATACGCAGTATTTT. Translating gives CASSENSAGGPQDTQYF. V and J are TRBV10-2 and TRBJ2-3; TRBD2 aligns across 9 bases. There are 17 residues in the CDR3. Germline CDR1 WSHSY, CDR2 SAAADI. V lost 2 bases to trimming and J lost 5 bases; unmatched junction nucleotides: 11.

This sequence joins TRBV11-2 and TRBJ2-5, with D perhaps TRBD2 (6 bases). The assigned J gene may be wrong: the sequence end matches TRBJ2-7 better. The CDR3 has 15 amino acids. Germline values: CDR1 SGHAT, CDR2 FQNNGV. The CDR3 DNA reads TGTGCCAGCAGCTTAATACTAGCCAAAACGTACGAGCAGTACTTC. Translating it yields CASSLILAKTYEQYF.

The rearrangement joins TRBV15 to TRBJ2-1; D unresolved. This CDR3 contains 14 residues. V gave up 0 bases and J gave up 5 bases, with 8 bases separating them. Germline V gene data show CDR1 as LNHNV and CDR2 as YYDKDF (reference sequence). The CDR3 is CATSRDQANNEQFF. In DNA form, the CDR3 reads TGTGCCACCAGCAGAGATCAGGCAAACAATGAGCAGTTCTTC.

V is TRBV11-1 and J is TRBJ2-7; a possible D gene is TRBD1 (5 bases). The V end was cut by 1 base, the J end by 4 bases, with 14 bases between. The germline V gene encodes CDR1 SGHAT and CDR2 FQDESV (reference sequence). The CDR3 extends over 15 amino acids. The CDR3 protein is CASSLDLSGWYEQYF. CDR3 sequence (DNA): TGTGCCAGCAGCTTAGACCTTTCAGGGTGGTACGAGCAGTACTTC.

This clone was picked up a small number of times. V and J are TRBV25-1 and TRBJ1-2; D gene unclear. Germline CDR1 reads MGHDK; CDR2 reads SYGVNS. This CDR3 region has 13 residues. The germline V and J ends were trimmed by 3 bases and 5 bases, with 10 bases remaining between them. The CDR3 bases are TGTGCCAGCAGTGAGAGGTGGTGGTATGGCTACACCTTC. Protein: CASSERWWYGYTF.

The V gene is TRBV4-1, the J gene TRBJ2-7, with 7 bases aligning to TRBD1. CDR1 MGHRA and CDR2 YSYEKL come from the germline V gene. V shed 1 base, J shed 9 bases, and the junction held 12 bases outside the gene matches. This CDR3 has 15 amino acids. CDR3 sequence (DNA): TGCGCCAGCAGCCAAGCCTCGGGACAGCGTTACAGGCAGTACTTC. Translating gives CASSQASGQRYRQYF.

The rearrangement links TRBV5-1 to TRBJ2-7; possible D gene TRBD2, 6 bases. The V gene's germline CDR1 is SGHRS and CDR2 YFSETQ. V was clipped by 0 bases and J by 4 bases, with 26 bases between them. The CDR3 sequence is 19 residues long. The CDR3 here is CASSLVGGTGPRTGYEQYF. The CDR3 region has the DNA TGCGCCAGCAGCTTGGTGGGGGGAACAGGACCAAGGACGGGGTACGAGCAGTACTTC.

The genes are TRBV28 and TRBJ2-7; 7 bases are a match to TRBD1. The CDR3 extends over 14 amino acids. Germline values: CDR1 MDHEN, CDR2 SYDVKM. With V trimmed by 2 bases and J by 3 bases, 4 bases remained unmatched. CDR3 sequence: CASSLRRGFYEQYF. The CDR3 nucleotides read TGTGCCAGCAGTTTACGCAGGGGGTTCTACGAGCAGTACTTC.